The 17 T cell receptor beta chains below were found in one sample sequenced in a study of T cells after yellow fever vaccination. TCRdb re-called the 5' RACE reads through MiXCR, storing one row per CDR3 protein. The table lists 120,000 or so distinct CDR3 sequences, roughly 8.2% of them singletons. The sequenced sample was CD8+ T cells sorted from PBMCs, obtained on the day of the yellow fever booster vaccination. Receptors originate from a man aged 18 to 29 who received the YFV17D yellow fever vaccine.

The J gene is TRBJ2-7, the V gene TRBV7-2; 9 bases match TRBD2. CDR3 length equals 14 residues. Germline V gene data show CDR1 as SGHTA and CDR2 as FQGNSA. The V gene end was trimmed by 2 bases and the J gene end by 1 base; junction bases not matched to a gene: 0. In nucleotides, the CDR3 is TGTGCCAGCAGCTTAACTAGCGGGTCCTACGAGCAGTACGTC. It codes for CASSLTSGSYEQYV.

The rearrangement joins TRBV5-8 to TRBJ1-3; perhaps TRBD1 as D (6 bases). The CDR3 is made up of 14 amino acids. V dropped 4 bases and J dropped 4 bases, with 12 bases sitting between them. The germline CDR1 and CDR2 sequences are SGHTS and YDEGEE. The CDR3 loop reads CASSQDSEGNTIYF. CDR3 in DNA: TGTGCCAGCAGCCAGGACAGTGAAGGAAACACCATATATTTT.

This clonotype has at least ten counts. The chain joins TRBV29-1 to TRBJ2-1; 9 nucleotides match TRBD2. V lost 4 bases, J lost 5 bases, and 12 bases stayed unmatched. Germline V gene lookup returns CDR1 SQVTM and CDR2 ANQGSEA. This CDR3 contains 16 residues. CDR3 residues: CSVASGGPIANNEQFF. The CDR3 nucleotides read TGCAGCGTTGCCAGCGGGGGGCCTATAGCCAACAATGAGCAGTTCTTC.

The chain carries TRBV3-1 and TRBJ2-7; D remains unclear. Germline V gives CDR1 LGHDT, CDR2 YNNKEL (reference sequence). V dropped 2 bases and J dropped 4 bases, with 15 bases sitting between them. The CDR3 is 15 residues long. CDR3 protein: CASSQIFKHPYEQYF. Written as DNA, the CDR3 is TGTGCCAGCAGCCAAATATTTAAGCACCCTTACGAGCAGTACTTC.

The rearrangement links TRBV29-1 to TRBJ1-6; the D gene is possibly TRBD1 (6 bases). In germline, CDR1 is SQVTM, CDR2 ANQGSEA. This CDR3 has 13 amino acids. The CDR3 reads CSARGGSNSPLHF. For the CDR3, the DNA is TGCAGTGCCCGAGGGGGAAGTAATTCACCCCTCCACTTT. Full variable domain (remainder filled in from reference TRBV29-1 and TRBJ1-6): SAVISQKPSRDICQRGTSLTIQCQVDSQVTMMFWYRQQPGQSLTLIATANQGSEATYESGFVIDKFPISRPNLTFSTLTVSNMSPEDSSIYLCSARGGSNSPLHFGNGTRLTVT.

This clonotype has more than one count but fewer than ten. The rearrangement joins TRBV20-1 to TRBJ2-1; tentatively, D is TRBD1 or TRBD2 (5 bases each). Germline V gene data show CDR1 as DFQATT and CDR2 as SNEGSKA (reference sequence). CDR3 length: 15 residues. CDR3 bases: TGCAGCGGCCGGGACCTCTCATTATCCTACAATGAGCAGTTCTTC. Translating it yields CSGRDLSLSYNEQFF.

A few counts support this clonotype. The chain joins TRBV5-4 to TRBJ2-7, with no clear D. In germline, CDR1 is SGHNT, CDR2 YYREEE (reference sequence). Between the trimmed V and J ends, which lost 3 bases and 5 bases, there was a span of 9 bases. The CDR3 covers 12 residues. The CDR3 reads CASSSTPHEQYF. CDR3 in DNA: TGTGCCAGCAGCTCAACACCCCACGAGCAGTACTTC.

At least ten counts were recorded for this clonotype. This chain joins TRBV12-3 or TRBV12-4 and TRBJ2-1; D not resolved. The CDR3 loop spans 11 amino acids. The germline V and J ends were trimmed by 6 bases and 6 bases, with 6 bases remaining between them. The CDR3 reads CASSLLNEQFF. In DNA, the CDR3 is TGTGCCAGCAGCCTTCTCAATGAGCAGTTCTTC.

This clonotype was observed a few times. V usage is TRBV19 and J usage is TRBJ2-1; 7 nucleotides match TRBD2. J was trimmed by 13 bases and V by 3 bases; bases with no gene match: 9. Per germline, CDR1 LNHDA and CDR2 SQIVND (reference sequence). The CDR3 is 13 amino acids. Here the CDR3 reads CASSMRSGVQQFF. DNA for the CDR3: TGTGCCAGTAGTATGAGGAGCGGGGTTCAACAGTTCTTC. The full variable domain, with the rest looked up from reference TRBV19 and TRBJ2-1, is DGGITQSPKYLFRKEGQNVTLSCEQNLNHDAMYWYRQDPGQGLRLIYYSQIVNDFQKGDIAEGYSVSREKKESFPLTVTSAQKNPTAFYLCASSMRSGVQQFFGPGTRLTVL.

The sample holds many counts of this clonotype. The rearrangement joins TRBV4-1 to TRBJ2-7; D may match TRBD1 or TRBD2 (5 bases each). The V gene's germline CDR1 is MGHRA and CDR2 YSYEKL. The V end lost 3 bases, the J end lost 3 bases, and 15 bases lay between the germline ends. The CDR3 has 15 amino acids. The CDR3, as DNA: TGCGCCAGCAGCCATGGGCCGGGACCGAACTACGAGCAGTACGTC. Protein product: CASSHGPGPNYEQYV.

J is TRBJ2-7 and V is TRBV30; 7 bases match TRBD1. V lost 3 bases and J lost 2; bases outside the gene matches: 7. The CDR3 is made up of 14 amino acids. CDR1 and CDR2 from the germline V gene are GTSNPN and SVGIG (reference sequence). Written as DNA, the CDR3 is TGTGCCTGGAGCCCGACAGGGTTAGCCTACGAGCAGTACTTC. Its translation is CAWSPTGLAYEQYF.

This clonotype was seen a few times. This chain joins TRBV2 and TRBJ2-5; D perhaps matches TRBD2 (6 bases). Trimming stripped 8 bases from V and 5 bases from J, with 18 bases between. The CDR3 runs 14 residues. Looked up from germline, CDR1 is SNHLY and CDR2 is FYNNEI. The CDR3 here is CASGRGLGRETQYF. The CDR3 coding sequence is TGTGCCAGCGGGCGGGGTTTGGGGCGTGAGACCCAGTACTTC.

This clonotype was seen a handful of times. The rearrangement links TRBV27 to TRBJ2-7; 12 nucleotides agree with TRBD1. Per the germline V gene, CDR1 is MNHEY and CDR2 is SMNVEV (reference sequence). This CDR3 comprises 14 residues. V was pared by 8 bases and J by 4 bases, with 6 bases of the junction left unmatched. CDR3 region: CASRGTGGEYEQYF. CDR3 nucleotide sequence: TGTGCCAGCCGTGGGACAGGGGGCGAATACGAGCAGTACTTC.

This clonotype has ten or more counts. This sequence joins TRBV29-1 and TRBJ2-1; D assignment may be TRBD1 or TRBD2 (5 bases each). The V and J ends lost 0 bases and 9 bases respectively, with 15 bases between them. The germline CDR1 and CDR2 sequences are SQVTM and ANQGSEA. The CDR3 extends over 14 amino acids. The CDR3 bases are TGCAGCGTTGAAGAAGGGACCCCCTCTGGTGAGCAGTTCTTC. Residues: CSVEEGTPSGEQFF.

This CDR3 is CASSLPLGELFF. Written as DNA, the CDR3 is TGTGCCAGCAGTTTGCCGCTCGGGGAGCTGTTTTTT. The chain couples TRBV27 to TRBJ2-2; D ambiguous. This CDR3 has 12 amino acids. Trimming pared 3 bases from V and 7 bases from J, leaving 6 bases between. Germline CDR1 and CDR2: MNHEY and SMNVEV (reference sequence).

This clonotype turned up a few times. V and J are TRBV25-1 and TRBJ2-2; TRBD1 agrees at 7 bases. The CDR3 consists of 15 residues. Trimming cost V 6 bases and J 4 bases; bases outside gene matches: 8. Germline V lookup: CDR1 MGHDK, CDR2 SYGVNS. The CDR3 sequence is CASSEDRVFTGELFF. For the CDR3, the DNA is TGTGCCAGCAGCGAAGACAGGGTTTTCACCGGGGAGCTGTTTTTT.

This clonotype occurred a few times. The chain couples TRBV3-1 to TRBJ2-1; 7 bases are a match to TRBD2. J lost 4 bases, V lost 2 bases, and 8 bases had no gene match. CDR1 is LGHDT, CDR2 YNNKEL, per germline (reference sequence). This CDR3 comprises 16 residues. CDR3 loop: CASSQSRDYAYNEQFF. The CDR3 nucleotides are TGTGCCAGCAGCCAATCCAGGGACTATGCTTACAATGAGCAGTTCTTC.